This is a list of T cell receptor beta chains from one sample in a study. MiXCR, applied by TCRdb to the RT-PCR reads, yields one record per CDR3 protein. The data contain about 680,000 distinct CDR3 sequences, more than 13% of them seen just once; the ten biggest clones take up about 3.9%. Sequences were obtained from memory CD4+ T cells from blood. The receptors shown here come from a female donor in good health, serving as a healthy control. Each CDR3 is given with its conserved first and last residue. The D gene is left open where the match is weak. Clone sizes are given selectively: once, few, many, or a class where the clone is expanded.

NA	TRBV24-1	TRBJ2-3	many	CATSDTRGTDTQYF	TGTGCCACCAGTGATACCCGGGGGACAGATACGCAGTATTTT
NA	TRBV4-2	TRBJ2-3	NA	CASSLLPGVSEDTQYF	TGTGCCAGCAGCCTCCTCCCCGGGGTTTCTGAAGATACGCAGTATTTT
NA	TRBV5-5	TRBJ1-1	NA	CASSPWTRRTEAFF	TGTGCCAGCAGCCCATGGACCCGAAGGACTGAAGCTTTCTTT
NA	TRBV5-4	TRBJ2-1	many	CASSLGGGGSYNEQFF	TGTGCCAGCAGCTTAGGTGGGGGCGGCTCCTACAATGAGCAGTTCTTC
TRBD2	TRBV7-6	TRBJ2-7	NA	CASSGTSGSVEQYF	TGTGCCAGCAGCGGGACTAGCGGGAGTGTTGAGCAGTACTTC
NA	TRBV20-1	TRBJ2-3	many	CSASVTQRSDTQYF	TGCAGTGCTAGTGTAACACAACGGTCAGATACGCAGTATTTT
TRBD2	TRBV7-2	TRBJ2-1	few	CASSKTRTGTSGYNEQFF	TGTGCCAGCAGCAAGACCCGCACCGGGACTAGCGGGTACAATGAGCAGTTCTTC
NA	TRBV9	TRBJ2-3	NA	CASSGGDLADTQYF	TGTGCCAGCAGCGGAGGGGACCTAGCGGATACGCAGTATTTT
NA	TRBV27	TRBJ1-1	few	CASSLFRATEAFF	TGTGCCAGCAGTTTATTTAGGGCCACTGAAGCTTTCTTT
NA	TRBV20-1	TRBJ2-1	many	CSARTNNEQFF	TGCAGTGCTAGGACAAACAATGAGCAGTTCTTC
TRBD2	TRBV11-2	TRBJ2-2	few	CASSFGLAGEVGELFF	TGTGCCAGCAGCTTCGGGCTAGCGGGAGAGGTCGGGGAGCTGTTTTTT
NA	TRBV29-1	TRBJ1-1	NA	CSVGWREANTEAFF	TGCAGCGTTGGTTGGCGGGAGGCGAACACTGAAGCTTTCTTT
NA	TRBV5-1	TRBJ1-2	many	CASSLETPNYGYTF	TGCGCCAGCAGCTTGGAGACACCAAACTATGGCTACACCTTC
NA	TRBV27	TRBJ2-7	many	CASSNYDEQYF	TGTGCCAGCAGTAACTACGACGAGCAGTACTTC
NA	TRBV12-3/TRBV12-4	TRBJ1-2	many	CASSYDTGTGYTF	TGTGCCAGCAGTTACGACACAGGGACCGGCTACACCTTC
NA	TRBV27	TRBJ2-5	many	CASSRTPETQYF	TGTGCCAGCAGTCGGACCCCAGAGACCCAGTACTTC